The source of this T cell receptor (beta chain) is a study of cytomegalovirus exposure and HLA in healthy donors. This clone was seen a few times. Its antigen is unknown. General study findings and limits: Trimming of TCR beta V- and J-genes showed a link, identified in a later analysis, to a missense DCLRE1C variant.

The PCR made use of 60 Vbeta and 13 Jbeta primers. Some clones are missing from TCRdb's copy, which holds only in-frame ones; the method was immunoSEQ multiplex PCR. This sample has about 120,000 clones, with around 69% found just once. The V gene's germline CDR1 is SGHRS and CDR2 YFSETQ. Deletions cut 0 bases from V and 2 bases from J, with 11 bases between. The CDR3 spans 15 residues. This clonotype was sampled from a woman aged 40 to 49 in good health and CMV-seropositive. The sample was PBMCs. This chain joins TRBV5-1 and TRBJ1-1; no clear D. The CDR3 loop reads CASSLAGKVNTEAFF. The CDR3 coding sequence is TGCGCCAGCAGCTTGGCCGGTAAAGTAAACACTGAAGCTTTCTTT.